The 26 T cell receptor beta chains below come from one sample, sequenced in a study of spatial heterogeneity in lung cancer. Study-wide results and caveats: Tracking of tumor mutation counts was seen in expanded intratumoral alpha and beta TCR counts.

Each CDR3 protein is one row after TCRdb ran MiXCR on the 5' RACE reads. The sample consists of 100,000 or so distinct CDR3 sequences, approximately 4% of them appearing once. Which antigens these TCRs recognize remains unknown. As to time point: sample taken at primary tumor resection. Sequenced material: lung tumor tissue, taken at surgery. These TCRs come from a male donor with early-stage non-small cell lung cancer.

This clonotype was seen a few times. CDR3 loop: CASSFSAAGDTQYF. CDR3 nucleotide sequence: TGCGCCAGCAGCTTCTCGGCAGCTGGAGATACGCAGTATTTT. The J gene is TRBJ2-3, the V gene TRBV5-1; D is ambiguous. The CDR3 consists of 14 residues. Trimming pared 2 bases from V and 5 bases from J, leaving 12 bases between. Germline V gives CDR1 SGHRS, CDR2 YFSETQ. The entire variable domain, with the rest obtained from reference TRBV5-1 and TRBJ2-3, is as follows: KAGVTQTPRYLIKTRGQQVTLSCSPISGHRSVSWYQQTPGQGLQFLFEYFSETQRNKGNFPGRFSGRQFSNSRSEMNVSTLELGDSALYLCASSFSAAGDTQYFGPGTRLTVL.

This clonotype was counted many times. V gene TRBV9 combines with J gene TRBJ2-1; 10 bases match TRBD1. The V and J ends lost 5 bases and 7 bases, in that order; junction bases with no gene match: 12. This CDR3 comprises 16 residues. Germline V CDR1 and CDR2: SGDLS, YYNGEE. The DNA of the CDR3 is TGTGCCAGCAGTAATCGTGGGGGACAGGGGAGTAATGAGCAGTTCTTC. It specifies CASSNRGGQGSNEQFF. The whole variable domain, remainder taken from reference TRBV9 and TRBJ2-1, is DSGVTQTPKHLITATGQRVTLRCSPRSGDLSVYWYQQSLDQGLQFLIQYYNGEERAKGNILERFSAQQFPDLHSELNLSSLELGDSALYFCASSNRGGQGSNEQFFGPGTRLTVL.

There are many counts of this clonotype. The chain combines TRBV28 with TRBJ2-7, with D maybe TRBD2 (6 bases). V lost 6 bases and J lost 5, with 26 bases in between. This CDR3 contains 17 residues. Germline assignment: CDR1 MDHEN and CDR2 SYDVKM. CDR3 nucleotides: TGTGCCAGCAGCCCCCTAGCGACCGGTTTCCCCTTTGACGAGCAGTACTTC. As protein: CASSPLATGFPFDEQYF. Together with reference TRBV28 and TRBJ2-7, the CDR3 gives the full variable domain: DVKVTQSSRYLVKRTGEKVFLECVQDMDHENMFWYRQDPGLGLRLIYFSYDVKMKEKGDIPEGYSVSREKKERFSLILESASTNQTSMYLCASSPLATGFPFDEQYFGPGTRLTVT.

This rearrangement joins TRBV6-1 to TRBJ2-1; 13 positions agree with TRBD2. The CDR3 runs 14 residues. Germline V gene lookup returns CDR1 MNHNS and CDR2 SASEGT. V dropped 8 bases and J dropped 6; count of bases not matched to a gene: 4. CDR3 DNA: TGTGCCAGCCGGACTAGCGGGAGTTTCAATGAGCAGTTCTTC. Translation: CASRTSGSFNEQFF.

This clonotype has at least ten counts. The V and J genes are TRBV18 and TRBJ2-7, with 13 bases matching TRBD2. This CDR3 comprises 16 residues. The germline V gene has CDR1 KGHSH and CDR2 LQKENI. The ends lost 4 bases at V and 3 bases at J; junction bases unmatched: 6. The DNA of the CDR3 is TGTGCCAGCTCACTAGGACTAGCGGGAGACGGCTACGAGCAGTACTTC. It specifies CASSLGLAGDGYEQYF. Full variable domain (outside the CDR3, taken from reference TRBV18 and TRBJ2-7): NAGVMQNPRHLVRRRGQEARLRCSPMKGHSHVYWYRQLPEEGLKFMVYLQKENIIDESGMPKERFSAEFPKEGPSILRIQQVVRGDSAAYFCASSLGLAGDGYEQYFGPGTRLTVT.

This clonotype has at least ten counts. The chain links TRBV11-2 to TRBJ2-3; D call uncertain. The V gene's germline CDR1 is SGHAT and CDR2 FQNNGV. CDR3 length: 13 residues. V gave up 1 base and J gave up 4 bases, with 6 bases separating them. CDR3 sequence (DNA): TGTGCCAGCAGCTTAGTTTCCCCAGATACGCAGTATTTT. This sequence encodes CASSLVSPDTQYF.

V usage is TRBV18 and J usage is TRBJ2-1; D uncertain. Between the trimmed V and J ends, which lost 4 bases and 0 bases, there was a span of 10 bases. The CDR3 is 15 amino acids. CDR1 is KGHSH, CDR2 LQKENI, per germline. DNA of the CDR3: TGTGCCAGCTCACTAGGGCAGAGCTCCTACAATGAGCAGTTCTTC. Its translation is CASSLGQSSYNEQFF.

The rearrangement uses TRBV14 and TRBJ2-1; 8 bases agree with TRBD2. The ends lost 4 bases at V and 5 bases at J; junction bases unmatched: 7. CDR1 is SGHDN, CDR2 FVKESK, per germline. The CDR3 extends over 15 amino acids. The CDR3 sequence is CASSPLAGGHNEQFF. Written as DNA, the CDR3 is TGTGCCAGCAGCCCCCTGGCGGGGGGCCACAATGAGCAGTTCTTC.

This clonotype was detected many times. The V and J genes are TRBV9 and TRBJ2-3; D unresolved. Germline V lookup: CDR1 SGDLS, CDR2 YYNGEE. V was pared by 0 bases and J by 4 bases, with 12 bases between. The CDR3 totals 15 residues. The DNA for the CDR3 is TGTGCCAGCAGCGTAGGACCCTCATCCCCAGATACGCAGTATTTT. Translation: CASSVGPSSPDTQYF.

The sample holds many counts of this clonotype. This chain uses TRBV11-3 with TRBJ2-5; D is uncertain. V shed 1 base and J shed 4 bases, with 7 bases lying between them. The germline CDR1 and CDR2 sequences are SGHNT and YENEEA. The CDR3 loop spans 13 amino acids. CDR3 nucleotide sequence: TGTGCCAGCAGCTTAGGACCTCGAGAGACCCAGTACTTC. It codes for CASSLGPRETQYF. The entire variable domain, with the rest obtained from reference TRBV11-3 and TRBJ2-5, is as follows: EAGVVQSPRYKIIEKKQPVAFWCNPISGHNTLYWYLQNLGQGPELLIRYENEEAVDDSQLPKDRFSAERLKGVDSTLKIQPAELGDSAVYLCASSLGPRETQYFGPGTRLLVL.

V usage is TRBV6-5 and J usage is TRBJ2-2; TRBD2 aligns across 13 bases. The CDR3 is 18 amino acids. J was trimmed by 4 bases and V by 6 bases; bases with no gene match: 11. Looked up from germline, CDR1 is MNHEY and CDR2 is SVGAGI. CDR3 protein: CASSLRTSGSGGTGELFF. CDR3 DNA: TGTGCCAGCAGCTTACGGACTAGCGGGAGTGGGGGCACCGGGGAGCTGTTTTTT.

This clonotype occurred many times. The chain joins TRBV28 to TRBJ2-3; 8 bases agree with TRBD1. J gave up 10 bases and V 5 bases, and 11 bases lay outside the gene matches. The CDR3 contains 14 residues. From germline, CDR1 is MDHEN and CDR2 SYDVKM. The CDR3 region is CASSGTGPRLAQYF. The CDR3 DNA reads as TGTGCCAGCAGTGGGACAGGACCTAGATTGGCGCAGTATTTT.

The chain combines TRBV20-1 with TRBJ2-1; D may match TRBD1 or TRBD2 (5 bases each). CDR3 length: 14 amino acids. CDR1 and CDR2 (germline): DFQATT, SNEGSKA (reference sequence). The V end was cut by 5 bases, the J end by 0 bases, with 11 bases between. The CDR3 DNA follows: TGCAGTGCTCGAGGGACCCACTCCTACAATGAGCAGTTCTTC. This gives the protein CSARGTHSYNEQFF.

In its sample, this clonotype was seen many times. The chain has TRBV6-6 and TRBJ2-7; D is unclear. The CDR3 has 14 residues. Germline V gene data show CDR1 as MNHNY and CDR2 as SVGAGI (reference sequence). With 6 bases removed from V and 7 bases from J, the gap between germline ends came to 19 bases. CDR3 coding DNA: TGTGCCAGCAGCCCCGAACAGAAGGGTCGTGAGCAGTACTTC. This sequence encodes CASSPEQKGREQYF.

This clonotype was recorded at least ten times. The CDR3 coding sequence is TGTGCCAGCAGCTCAGCGGGAGGAGGAAACATTCAGTACTTC. It specifies CASSSAGGGNIQYF. The gene calls are TRBV5-6 and TRBJ2-4, with TRBD2 matching 9 bases. Germline values: CDR1 SGHDT, CDR2 YYEEEE. V was clipped by 3 bases and J by 6 bases; unmatched bases: 4. CDR3 size: 14 residues.

Of note for this clonotype: This could be a read error, since a much larger clone is one nucleotide away. The chain combines TRBV7-9 with TRBJ2-2; D not certain. Germline V gene sequence: CDR1 SEHNR, CDR2 FQNEAQ (reference sequence). This CDR3 region has 12 residues. Trimming removed 3 bases at V and 13 bases at J, with 12 bases between. CDR3 coding DNA: TGTGCCAGCAGCTTTGATTTAGCCCGGCTGTTTTTT. This sequence encodes CASSFDLARLFF.

This clonotype was seen many times. This rearrangement joins TRBV6-6 to TRBJ1-5, with D tentatively TRBD1 (6 bases). V dropped 6 bases and J dropped 0 bases, with 15 bases sitting between them. The CDR3 is made up of 16 amino acids. Germline V lookup: CDR1 MNHNY, CDR2 SVGAGI (reference sequence). CDR3 protein: CASRDRPTYSNQPQHF. The DNA of the CDR3 is TGTGCCAGCAGGGACAGACCTACCTATAGCAATCAGCCCCAGCATTTT.

The chain is built from TRBV27 and TRBJ2-7; no firm D call. CDR1 and CDR2 (germline): MNHEY, SMNVEV (reference sequence). The CDR3 contains 11 residues. Between the trimmed V and J ends, which lost 8 bases and 4 bases, there was a span of 9 bases. The CDR3 is CASGVWYEQYF. In DNA form, the CDR3 reads TGTGCCAGCGGGGTTTGGTACGAGCAGTACTTC.

In this sample, this clonotype turned up a few times. V usage is TRBV7-6 and J usage is TRBJ2-5; D possibly matches TRBD1 or TRBD2 (6 bases each). CDR3 size: 13 residues. Germline V gene data show CDR1 as SGHVS and CDR2 as FNYEAQ. Trimming removed 5 bases from V and 4 bases from J, with 11 bases in between. The CDR3 spells CASSKGGPETQYF. CDR3 nucleotides: TGTGCCAGCAGCAAGGGGGGTCCAGAGACCCAGTACTTC.

This clonotype occurred many times. The junction and the germline gene differ at one end; a read error may be behind it. The chain couples TRBV24-1 to TRBJ2-5; D is unclear. The CDR3 spans 13 residues. In germline, CDR1 is KGHDR, CDR2 SFDVKD. CDR3 in amino acids: CATSALYQETQYF. The CDR3 DNA sequence: TGTGCCACCAGTGCTTTGTACCAAGAGACCCAGTACTTC.

A note on this clonotype: A much larger clone differs by one base, so this may be a read error. Here the CDR3 DNA reads TGTGCCAGCAACCGGGCAGGGTCCCACGAGCAGTACTTC. It yields the protein CASNRAGSHEQYF. This chain links TRBV28 with TRBJ2-7, with D perhaps matching TRBD1 (5 bases). The CDR3 contains 13 residues. Trimming shortened V by 7 bases and J by 5 bases, and 15 bases separated the two germline ends. The V gene's germline CDR1 is MDHEN and CDR2 SYDVKM.

This clonotype was found many times. The chain employs TRBV6-2 or TRBV6-3 and TRBJ1-1; D gene uncertain. There are 15 residues in the CDR3. Germline CDR1 MNHEY, CDR2 SVGEGT. V shed 6 bases and J shed 4 bases, with 18 bases lying between them. The CDR3 DNA reads as TGTGCCAGCAGCCTAGCACCGGGGTTAATCACTGAAGCTTTCTTT. Encoded protein: CASSLAPGLITEAFF.

This clonotype was counted between two and nine times. The chain uses TRBV15 and TRBJ2-1; 7 bases agree with TRBD2. The CDR3 has 16 amino acids. CDR1 LNHNV and CDR2 YYDKDF come from the germline V gene (reference sequence). Germline trimming cut 0 bases from V and 8 bases from J; bases unmatched to any gene: 10. The CDR3 region has the DNA TGTGCCACCAGCAGAGAAATGGCGGGAGCGCTGGATGAGCAGTTCTTC. It is translated as CATSREMAGALDEQFF.

This clonotype appeared a single time. The chain carries TRBV19 and TRBJ2-3, with D tentatively TRBD1 or TRBD2 (5 bases each). The CDR3 covers 15 residues. Trimming stripped 6 bases from V and 6 bases from J, with 19 bases between. Germline-derived CDR1 and CDR2 are LNHDA and SQIVND (reference sequence). The CDR3: CASRVWGPDVDTQYF. In DNA form, the CDR3 reads TGTGCCAGTAGGGTCTGGGGACCCGACGTGGATACGCAGTATTTT.

This clonotype was detected ten times or more. The V and J genes are TRBV4-1 and TRBJ2-1, with D maybe TRBD2 (5 bases). The germline gives CDR1 MGHRA, CDR2 YSYEKL. The CDR3 runs to 14 residues. Trimming removed 1 base from V and 7 bases from J, with 11 bases in between. Written as DNA, the CDR3 is TGCGCCAGCAGCCAAGTCTTGTCGGGGAATGAGCAGTTCTTC. This encodes CASSQVLSGNEQFF.

This clonotype was detected ten times or more. V gene TRBV13 combines with J gene TRBJ2-4; no definite D call. CDR3 length: 14 amino acids. Deletions cut 5 bases from V and 7 bases from J, with 15 bases between. Germline CDR1 PRHDT, CDR2 FYEKMQ (reference sequence). The chain's CDR3 is CASSERGRSNIQYF. The CDR3 nucleotides are TGTGCCAGCAGCGAACGAGGACGGTCGAACATTCAGTACTTC. Supplemented by reference TRBV13 and TRBJ2-4, the full variable domain reads AAGVIQSPRHLIKEKRETATLKCYPIPRHDTVYWYQQGPGQDPQFLISFYEKMQSDKGSIPDRFSAQQFSDYHSELNMSSLELGDSALYFCASSERGRSNIQYFGAGTRLSVL.